This is a list of T cell receptor beta chains from one sample in a study of cytomegalovirus exposure and HLA in healthy donors. The repertoire was sequenced with immunoSEQ multiplex PCR; TCRdb's copy has only in-frame clones and lacks some. The data contain under 95,000 clones, around 74% of them singletons. Sequencing was carried out using PBMCs. The receptors were sampled from a boy under 18 in good health and CMV-seronegative. Both conserved end residues are part of each CDR3. A D gene is named only where the DNA matches it firmly. Clone size, where shown, is once, few, many, or a class for clones that have expanded.

j_gene | v_gene | abundance | d_gene | CDR3aa | CDR3nt
TRBJ1-5 | TRBV28 | - | TRBD1 | CASSPPPPTGWIGNQPQHF | TGTGCCAGCAGTCCACCACCCCCGACAGGGTGGATTGGCAATCAGCCCCAGCATTTT
TRBJ2-5 | TRBV18 | - | - | CASSPRGQETQYF | TGTGCCAGCTCACCTCGAGGTCAAGAGACCCAGTACTTC
TRBJ1-2 | TRBV29-1 | - | - | CSVQGFRVYGYTF | TGCAGCGTCCAGGGGTTTCGCGTCTATGGCTACACCTTC
TRBJ1-2 | TRBV9 | few | - | CASSVGTAYGYTF | TGTGCCAGCAGCGTAGGGACTGCCTATGGCTACACCTTC
TRBJ1-3 | TRBV29-1 | - | - | CSVEIVGNTIYF | TGCAGCGTTGAAATAGTCGGAAACACCATATATTTT
TRBJ1-2 | TRBV28 | - | - | CASSSPGQRNYGYTF | TGTGCCAGCAGTTCCCCCGGACAGAGGAACTATGGCTACACCTTC
TRBJ2-3 | TRBV5-1 | - | - | CASTHRSASDTQYF | TGCGCCAGCACACACAGGAGCGCGTCGGATACGCAGTATTTT
TRBJ1-4 | TRBV6-1 | once | - | CASSIYEKLFF | TGTGCCAGCAGTATATATGAAAAACTGTTTTTT
TRBJ2-7 | TRBV6-5 | - | TRBD1 | CASKGRGLFVEQYF | TGTGCCAGCAAAGGCAGGGGGCTATTTGTGGAGCAGTACTTC
TRBJ1-2 | TRBV27 | - | TRBD1 | CASSWDRVNYGYTF | TGTGCCAGCAGTTGGGACAGGGTGAACTATGGCTACACCTTC
TRBJ2-7 | TRBV7-9 | - | - | CASSFNAAFSSRGYEQYF | TGTGCCAGCAGCTTCAACGCAGCGTTCTCCTCAAGGGGCTACGAGCAGTACTTC
TRBJ2-7 | TRBV7-3 | - | - | CASSKGRESSYEQYF | TGTGCCAGCAGCAAGGGACGGGAGAGCTCCTACGAGCAGTACTTC
TRBJ1-1 | TRBV30 | - | - | CAWRGGHVEAFF | TGTGCCTGGAGGGGGGGGCACGTTGAAGCTTTCTTT
TRBJ1-6 | TRBV6-1 | - | - | CASSEAPTAFNSPLHF | TGTGCCAGCAGTGAAGCCCCTACAGCATTTAATTCACCCCTCCACTTT